The clone carrying this T cell receptor (beta chain) appeared many times. Its specificity is unknown. This entry belongs to a study of T cells in Graves' hyperthyroidism and ophthalmopathy. RNA transcripts yielded amplified TCR beta CDR3 regions. Using the HTBI primer set, a first-round RT-PCR was run on the TCR CDR3. TCRdb reprocessed the multiplex PCR reads with MiXCR, giving one entry per CDR3 protein. The sample lists about 640,000 distinct CDR3 sequences, less than 25% occurring once. V lost 7 bases, J lost 5 bases, and 11 bases lay in between. CDR3 length: 13 amino acids. Germline assignment: CDR1 PRHDT and CDR2 FYEKMQ (reference sequence). Exclusion criteria comprised uncontrolled infection, other autoimmune disease, pregnancy or lactation. Study outcomes and limitations: The blood repertoire included most of the expanded thyroid clonotypes above 0.001.

The chain uses TRBV13 and TRBJ2-2, with no clear D. This clonotype was obtained from a man younger than 40 with Graves' ophthalmopathy. Specimen: blood. The DNA of the CDR3 is TGTGCCAGCACCTCCCCCGGAACCGGGGAGCTGTTTTTT. Its translation: CASTSPGTGELFF.